Listed below are T cell receptor beta chains from one sample, sequenced in a study of a mutant IDH1 vaccine in newly diagnosed glioma. Using immunoSEQ multiplex PCR, the repertoire was profiled, and TCRdb retains in-frame clones only, with some absent. The sample carries around 60,000 clones, roughly 80% recorded once. These receptors are not linked to any known antigen. Here the sequenced sample was PBMCs, taken from a glioma patient whose treatment included an IDH1 peptide vaccine. These receptor sequences come from a man in his thirties or forties with glioma. Each CDR3 is given with its conserved first and last residue. D genes are given only for firm matches. Where a row states a size, it is once, few, many or the class of an expanded clone; other rows omit it.

d_gene: TRBD1; abundance: .; j_gene: TRBJ1-6; v_gene: TRBV29-1; CDR3nt: TGCAGCGATCACAGGGGATCCTATAATTCACCCCTCCACTTT; CDR3aa: CSDHRGSYNSPLHF
d_gene: TRBD1; abundance: .; j_gene: TRBJ1-1; v_gene: TRBV18; CDR3nt: TGTGCCAGCTCACCCGTGACAGGGGCGAACACTGAAGCTTTCTTT; CDR3aa: CASSPVTGANTEAFF
d_gene: .; abundance: .; j_gene: TRBJ2-5; v_gene: TRBV5-1; CDR3nt: TGCGCCAGCAGCGAGGGGACACCGAGTTTAGAGACCCAGTACTTC; CDR3aa: CASSEGTPSLETQYF
d_gene: TRBD1; abundance: .; j_gene: TRBJ1-2; v_gene: TRBV4-2; CDR3nt: TGTGCCAGCAGCCCGGGTGGACTACAGGGGACCAGGGACTATGGCTACACCTTC; CDR3aa: CASSPGGLQGTRDYGYTF
d_gene: TRBD1; abundance: .; j_gene: TRBJ1-5; v_gene: TRBV5-5; CDR3nt: TGTGCCAGCAGACTTGGGACAGGGGACCAGCCCCAGCATTTT; CDR3aa: CASRLGTGDQPQHF
d_gene: .; abundance: .; j_gene: TRBJ2-5; v_gene: TRBV7-2; CDR3nt: TGTGCCAGCAGCTCCCCCCCCGGGAGAGAGACCCAGTACTTC; CDR3aa: CASSSPPGRETQYF
d_gene: .; abundance: few; j_gene: TRBJ1-5; v_gene: TRBV19; CDR3nt: TGTGCCAGTAGTTATGGGGCAGTCAATCAGCCCCAGCATTTT; CDR3aa: CASSYGAVNQPQHF
d_gene: .; abundance: .; j_gene: TRBJ2-3; v_gene: TRBV28; CDR3nt: TGTGCCAGCAGGTCACCCGCAGATACGCAGTATTTT; CDR3aa: CASRSPADTQYF
d_gene: .; abundance: .; j_gene: TRBJ1-4; v_gene: TRBV15; CDR3nt: TGTGCCACCAGCAGAGATCCACAGGGCTATGAAAAACTGTTTTTT; CDR3aa: CATSRDPQGYEKLFF
d_gene: .; abundance: .; j_gene: TRBJ2-2; v_gene: TRBV5-1; CDR3nt: TGCGCCAGCAGCGGAGGGGGCGCTGCCGGGGAGCTGTTTTTT; CDR3aa: CASSGGGAAGELFF
d_gene: .; abundance: .; j_gene: TRBJ2-7; v_gene: TRBV27; CDR3nt: TGTGCCAGCAGTCTTTCCTCGACACCCACGTCTTTCTACGAGCAGTACTTC; CDR3aa: CASSLSSTPTSFYEQYF
d_gene: .; abundance: .; j_gene: TRBJ2-7; v_gene: TRBV7-9; CDR3nt: TGTGCCAGCAGTACAGGAGCCTACGAGCAGTACTTC; CDR3aa: CASSTGAYEQYF
d_gene: .; abundance: .; j_gene: TRBJ2-5; v_gene: TRBV29-1; CDR3nt: TGCAGCGTTGACAGGGTTGGAGAGACCCAGTACTTC; CDR3aa: CSVDRVGETQYF
d_gene: .; abundance: .; j_gene: TRBJ2-5; v_gene: TRBV19; CDR3nt: TGTGCCAGTAGTATAGATCTGATCAGCCAAGAGACCCAGTACTTC; CDR3aa: CASSIDLISQETQYF
d_gene: TRBD1; abundance: once; j_gene: TRBJ2-7; v_gene: TRBV5-1; CDR3nt: TGCGCCAGCAGCTTGGCCGGGACAGGGTCCTACGAGCAGTACTTC; CDR3aa: CASSLAGTGSYEQYF
d_gene: .; abundance: .; j_gene: TRBJ2-7; v_gene: TRBV28; CDR3nt: TGTGCCAGCAGTCCCTTGCGTGAAGGGAAATACGAGCAGTACTTC; CDR3aa: CASSPLREGKYEQYF
d_gene: TRBD1; abundance: few; j_gene: TRBJ1-1; v_gene: TRBV7-9; CDR3nt: TGTGCCAGCAGCTTAGGACAGGGGGCTAGCGGCACTGAAGCTTTCTTT; CDR3aa: CASSLGQGASGTEAFF
d_gene: .; abundance: .; j_gene: TRBJ2-5; v_gene: TRBV5-1; CDR3nt: TGCGCCAGCAGCTTGGGAACAGCTCAAGAGACCCAGTACTTC; CDR3aa: CASSLGTAQETQYF
d_gene: .; abundance: .; j_gene: TRBJ1-2; v_gene: TRBV18; CDR3nt: TGTGCCAGCTCACCCTTGAAGGACAGCGCCCTTAGGGGCTACACCTTC; CDR3aa: CASSPLKDSALRGYTF
d_gene: TRBD2; abundance: .; j_gene: TRBJ2-3; v_gene: TRBV27; CDR3nt: TGTGCCAGCAGGCGCGACCTAGCGGTTGGTACAGATACGCAGTATTTT; CDR3aa: CASRRDLAVGTDTQYF
d_gene: .; abundance: .; j_gene: TRBJ1-2; v_gene: TRBV6-5; CDR3nt: TGTGCCAGCAGTTACTCGTGGGCTAACTATGGCTACACCTTC; CDR3aa: CASSYSWANYGYTF
d_gene: TRBD1; abundance: once; j_gene: TRBJ1-5; v_gene: TRBV10-1; CDR3nt: TGCGCCAGCAGCCGCGTACCCGGGACAGGGAGCAATCAGCCCCAGCATTTT; CDR3aa: CASSRVPGTGSNQPQHF
d_gene: .; abundance: .; j_gene: TRBJ1-1; v_gene: TRBV25-1; CDR3nt: TGTGCCAGCAGTGATTTCGGGTGGAGCCGGAACACTGAAGCTTTCTTT; CDR3aa: CASSDFGWSRNTEAFF